These T cell receptor beta chains were read from a single sample in a study of T cell responses to AZD1222 COVID-19 vaccine. Repertoires were generated with immunoSEQ multiplex PCR, while TCRdb's copy carries only in-frame clones and drops some. Among approximately 110,000 clones listed, roughly 90% were seen once. The sequences come from peripheral blood, collected on day 0 of AZD1222 vaccination. The receptors come from an adult in good health. The CDR3 runs from the conserved cysteine through the conserved F or W. A D gene is named only where the DNA matches it firmly. Clone size is shown for a subset of rows, as once, few, many or a class of expanded clone.

TRBV7-2,-,TRBJ2-5,-,TGTGCCAGCAGCTTAAGTACAGGTTCTAGGACCCAGTACTTC,CASSLSTGSRTQYF
TRBV27,-,TRBJ2-7,-,TGTGCCAGCAGTTTCAGGGGCCCCAGTGGCGACGAGCAGTACTTC,CASSFRGPSGDEQYF
TRBV7-8,-,TRBJ2-4,TRBD1,TGTGCCAGCAGCCAGAGGCCAGGGGGCGCCGCCAAAAACATTCAGTACTTC,CASSQRPGGAAKNIQYF
TRBV9,-,TRBJ1-1,TRBD1,TGTGCCAGCAGCCCTCAACCGGGACAGGGGGGAGAAGCTTTCTTT,CASSPQPGQGGEAFF
TRBV28,-,TRBJ1-5,-,TGTGCCAGCAGTTTGGGGACACCGGTTAGCAATCAGCCCCAGCATTTT,CASSLGTPVSNQPQHF
TRBV4-2,-,TRBJ2-7,TRBD1,TGTGCCAGCAGCGACAGGGTTAACGAGCAGTACTTC,CASSDRVNEQYF
TRBV28,-,TRBJ1-2,TRBD1,TGTGCCAGCAGTTACAGGGGCTGGGGCTACACCTTC,CASSYRGWGYTF
TRBV12-3/TRBV12-4,-,TRBJ2-2,-,TGTGCCAGCACCCCGGGCACCGGGGAGCTGTTTTTT,CASTPGTGELFF
TRBV5-1,-,TRBJ2-3,-,TGCGCCAGCTCGGCGCAGCGCACAGATACGCAGTATTTT,CASSAQRTDTQYF
TRBV27,-,TRBJ2-2,-,TGTGCCAGCAGGGACCGAGCGGGACAAACCGGGGAGCTGTTTTTT,CASRDRAGQTGELFF
TRBV12-5,once,TRBJ2-7,-,TGTGCTAGTGGTTTGGGCAGGGAGCCCTACGAGCAGTACTTC,CASGLGREPYEQYF
TRBV5-1,-,TRBJ2-5,TRBD2,TGCGCCAGCAGCATGCCGGAGACTAGCGGGAGCCGTGAGACCCAGTACTTC,CASSMPETSGSRETQYF
TRBV5-1,once,TRBJ2-5,-,TGCGCCAGCAGCTTCGGCAGAGTCCTGGAGACCCAGTACTTC,CASSFGRVLETQYF
TRBV4-1,-,TRBJ1-2,-,TGCGCCAGCAGCCAACCCGGGATAAAAAAAGAAGGTGGCTACACCTTC,CASSQPGIKKEGGYTF
TRBV6-5,-,TRBJ1-4,-,TGTGCCAGCAGTTACTCGCAGACAACTAATGAAAAACTGTTTTTT,CASSYSQTTNEKLFF
TRBV12-3/TRBV12-4,-,TRBJ2-7,-,TGTGCCAGCAGCACAGGACGTCTTTACGAGCAGTACTTC,CASSTGRLYEQYF
TRBV11-2,-,TRBJ2-7,TRBD1,TGTGCCAGCAGCTTAATAGGGACAGGGGACTACGAGCAGTACTTC,CASSLIGTGDYEQYF
TRBV7-9,-,TRBJ2-1,TRBD2,TGTGCCAGCAGCTTAGCTGCGACTAGCTCGAATGAGCAGTTCTTC,CASSLAATSSNEQFF
TRBV6-6,-,TRBJ2-7,-,TGTGCCAGCAGTTACGTCGCTTCATCCTCCTACGAGCAGTACTTC,CASSYVASSSYEQYF
TRBV2,-,TRBJ2-7,TRBD1,TGTGCCAGCAGGGAGGGACAGGGCTCCGAGCAGTACTTC,CASREGQGSEQYF
TRBV29-1,once,TRBJ2-5,TRBD2,TGCAGCGTTGCGGGTAGCGGGAGCAGTGAGACCCAGTACTTC,CSVAGSGSSETQYF
TRBV11-2,-,TRBJ2-7,-,TGTGCCAGCAGTGGCGGCCTAGGCCACGAGCAGTACTTC,CASSGGLGHEQYF
TRBV30,-,TRBJ2-1,TRBD1,TGTGCCTGGAGAGTCAGGGGGTGGGATGAGCAGTTCTTC,CAWRVRGWDEQFF
TRBV27,-,TRBJ1-2,-,TGTGCCAGCAGGGTCAGGGGTGGGGGCATTATTGAAGGCTACACCTTC,CASRVRGGGIIEGYTF
TRBV28,few,TRBJ2-7,TRBD1,TGTGCCAGCAGGCAGGGGGCCTACGAGCAGTACTTC,CASRQGAYEQYF
TRBV7-9,-,TRBJ2-3,-,TGTGCCAGCAGCTCCGGGACACCTGCTAGCACAGATACGCAGTATTTT,CASSSGTPASTDTQYF
TRBV30,once,TRBJ1-1,TRBD1,TGTGCCTGGAGTCTCGGACAGGGTAAGGCTTTCTTT,CAWSLGQGKAFF
TRBV6-5,-,TRBJ1-4,TRBD1,TGTGCCAGCAGCCTTGACAGGGATAGGGGAAAACTGTTTTTT,CASSLDRDRGKLFF
TRBV11-2,-,TRBJ1-1,-,TGTGCCATTAGGGACGGGACGGGAGGCACTGAAGCTTTCTTT,CAIRDGTGGTEAFF
TRBV30,-,TRBJ1-2,-,TGTGCCTGCAGCCGGGACAACAACTATGGCTACACCTTC,CACSRDNNYGYTF
TRBV4-1,-,TRBJ2-2,TRBD2,TGCGCCACCCTCCCGGGACTAACGAACACCGGGGAGCTGTTTTTT,CATLPGLTNTGELFF
TRBV27,-,TRBJ1-3,-,TGTGCCAGCTCAACCAGGGGAACTGGAAACACCATATATTTT,CASSTRGTGNTIYF
TRBV7-3,-,TRBJ1-2,-,TGTGCCAGCAGCCCAGGGGCCTCAGGGAGCTATGGCTACACCTTC,CASSPGASGSYGYTF
TRBV6-5,-,TRBJ2-7,-,TGTGCCAGCAGTCCCTCAACAGGGTACGAGCAGTACTTC,CASSPSTGYEQYF
TRBV6-2/TRBV6-3,-,TRBJ2-7,-,TGTGCCAGCAGTTACTCCCAGCGAGATCCCTACGAGCAGTACTTC,CASSYSQRDPYEQYF
TRBV18,-,TRBJ1-4,TRBD1,TGTGCCAGCTCAAAGGACAGGGGGCGCCATGAAAAACTGTTTTTT,CASSKDRGRHEKLFF
TRBV5-4,few,TRBJ2-5,-,TGTGCCAGCAGCTCCAAGGGGGGGATACGGGAGACCCAGTACTTC,CASSSKGGIRETQYF
TRBV3-1/TRBV3-2,-,TRBJ1-2,-,TGTGCCAGCAGCCAACTCGGCAATGGCTACACCTTC,CASSQLGNGYTF
TRBV9,-,TRBJ1-2,-,TGTGCCAGCAGCGTTGGGCCGATTGGTTCTAACTATGGCTACACCTTC,CASSVGPIGSNYGYTF
TRBV21-1,-,TRBJ2-3,-,TGTGCCAGCAGCTTAAGGGTGGCAGTTGCCACAGATACGCAGTATTTT,CASSLRVAVATDTQYF
TRBV3-1/TRBV3-2,-,TRBJ2-1,-,TGTGCCAGCAGCCAAGAGGTCGGGGAATACAATGAGCAGTTCTTC,CASSQEVGEYNEQFF
TRBV10-2,-,TRBJ2-7,-,TGCGCCAGCCAAAGCCCCAGCCGGCAGCTCGAGCAGTACTTC,CASQSPSRQLEQYF
TRBV10-2,-,TRBJ2-5,-,TGCGCCAGCAGTGAGTCGATATCGGAGACCCAGTACTTC,CASSESISETQYF
TRBV19,-,TRBJ1-1,-,TGTGCCAGTAGTATCTGGATGAACACTGAAGCTTTCTTT,CASSIWMNTEAFF
TRBV19,-,TRBJ1-6,-,TGTGCCAGTAGTATCGGACATTTGCGGGATTCACCCCTCCACTTT,CASSIGHLRDSPLHF
TRBV6-5,-,TRBJ1-1,-,TGTGCCAGCAGAAGGGAGTTAGGGGCTGAAGCTTTCTTT,CASRRELGAEAFF
TRBV7-9,-,TRBJ2-7,-,TGTGCCAGCAGCCTAGACTGGGACTCGAGCTCCTACGAGCAGTACTTC,CASSLDWDSSSYEQYF
TRBV5-1,-,TRBJ2-2,-,TGCGCCAGCAGCTTGGGGCAAACCGGGGAGCTGTTTTTT,CASSLGQTGELFF
TRBV2,-,TRBJ2-7,-,TGTGCCTCGGGCGGGGCCGAGCAGTACTTC,CASGGAEQYF